This T cell receptor beta chain comes out of a study of memory CD8 T cells in hepatitis C reinfection. For the study at large: HCV reinfection meant a positive HCV RNA test after two negative tests at least 60 days apart.

Using immunoSEQ multiplex PCR, the repertoire was profiled, and TCRdb retains in-frame clones only, with some absent. The data contain tens of thousands of clones, roughly nine tenths of them singletons. Time point in this sample: pre-reinfection, 55 to 20 weeks before reinfection detection. Sorted cells were sequenced directly ex vivo without any in vitro expansion. The receptor was isolated from a man between 18 and 29 years old with hepatitis C virus infection. Sequences were obtained from naive CD8+ T cells sorted from blood.

The CDR3 region has the DNA TGTGCCAGTTCAACAGGGGACTTTTACAATGAGCAGTTCTTC. Its translation is CASSTGDFYNEQFF. The chain is built from TRBV19 and TRBJ2-1; a weak D match, TRBD1 (7 bases). With 8 bases removed from V and 4 bases from J, the gap between germline ends came to 15 bases. CDR1 and CDR2 (germline): LNHDA, SQIVND (reference sequence). The CDR3 has 14 amino acids.